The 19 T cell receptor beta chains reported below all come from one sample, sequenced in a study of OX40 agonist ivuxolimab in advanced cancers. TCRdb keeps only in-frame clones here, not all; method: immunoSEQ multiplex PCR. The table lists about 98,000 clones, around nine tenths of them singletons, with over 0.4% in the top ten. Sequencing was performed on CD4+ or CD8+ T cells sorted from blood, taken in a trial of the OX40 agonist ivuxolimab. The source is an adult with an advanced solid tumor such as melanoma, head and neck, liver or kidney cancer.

CDR3 nucleotide sequence: TGTGCCAGCAGTGGATCGTTATACAATGAGCAGTTCTTC. Amino acids: CASSGSLYNEQFF. The rearrangement uses TRBV2 and TRBJ2-1; D uncertain. This CDR3 contains 13 residues. V lost 4 bases, J lost 4 bases, and 8 bases lay in between. Looked up from germline, CDR1 is SNHLY and CDR2 is FYNNEI.

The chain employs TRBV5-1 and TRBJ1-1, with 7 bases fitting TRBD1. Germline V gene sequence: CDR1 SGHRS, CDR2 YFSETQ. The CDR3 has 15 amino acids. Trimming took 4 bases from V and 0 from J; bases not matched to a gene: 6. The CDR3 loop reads CASSIEGQLNTEAFF. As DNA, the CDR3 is TGCGCCAGCAGCATTGAGGGACAGCTGAACACTGAAGCTTTCTTT.

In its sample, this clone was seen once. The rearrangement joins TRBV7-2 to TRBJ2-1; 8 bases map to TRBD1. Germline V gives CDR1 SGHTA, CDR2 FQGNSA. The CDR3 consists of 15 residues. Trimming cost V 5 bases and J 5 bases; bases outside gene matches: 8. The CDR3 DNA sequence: TGTGCCAGCAGCGTAAGACAGGGGTTCGACAATGAGCAGTTCTTC. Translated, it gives CASSVRQGFDNEQFF.

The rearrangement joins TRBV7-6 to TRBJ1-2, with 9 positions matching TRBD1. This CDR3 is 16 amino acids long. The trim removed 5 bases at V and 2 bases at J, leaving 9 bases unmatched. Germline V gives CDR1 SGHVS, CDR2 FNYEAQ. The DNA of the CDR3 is TGTGCCAGCAGCAGAGCATTGGGACAGGGAAACTATGGCTACACCTTC. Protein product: CASSRALGQGNYGYTF.

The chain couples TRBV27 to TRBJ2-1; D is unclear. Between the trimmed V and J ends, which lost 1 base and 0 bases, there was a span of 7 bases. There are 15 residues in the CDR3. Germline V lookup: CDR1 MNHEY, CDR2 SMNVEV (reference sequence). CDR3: CASSLYSDSYNEQFF. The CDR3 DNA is TGTGCCAGCAGTTTATACTCCGACTCCTACAATGAGCAGTTCTTC.

CDR3 residues: CASSLDVGPSYNEQFF. The DNA for the CDR3 is TGCGCCAGCAGCTTGGACGTAGGGCCCAGCTACAATGAGCAGTTCTTC. The chain employs TRBV5-1 and TRBJ2-1; D gene uncertain. The CDR3 runs to 16 residues. Trimming removed 0 bases from V and 3 bases from J, with 13 bases in between. Germline V gives CDR1 SGHRS, CDR2 YFSETQ. Full variable domain (remainder filled in from reference TRBV5-1 and TRBJ2-1): KAGVTQTPRYLIKTRGQQVTLSCSPISGHRSVSWYQQTPGQGLQFLFEYFSETQRNKGNFPGRFSGRQFSNSRSEMNVSTLELGDSALYLCASSLDVGPSYNEQFFGPGTRLTVL.

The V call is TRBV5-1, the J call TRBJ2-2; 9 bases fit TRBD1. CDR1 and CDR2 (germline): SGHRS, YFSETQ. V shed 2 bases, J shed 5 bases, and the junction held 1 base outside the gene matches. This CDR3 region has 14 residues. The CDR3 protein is CASSFGQGTGELFF. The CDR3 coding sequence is TGCGCCAGCAGCTTTGGACAGGGGACCGGGGAGCTGTTTTTT.

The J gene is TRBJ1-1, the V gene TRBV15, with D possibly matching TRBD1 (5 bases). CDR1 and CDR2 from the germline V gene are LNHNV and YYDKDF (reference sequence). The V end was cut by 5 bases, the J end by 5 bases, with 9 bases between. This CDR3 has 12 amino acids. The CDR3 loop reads CATSPRGTEAFF. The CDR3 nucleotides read TGTGCCACCAGCCCCCGGGGGACTGAAGCTTTCTTT. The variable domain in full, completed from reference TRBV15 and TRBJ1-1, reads DAMVIQNPRYQVTQFGKPVTLSCSQTLNHNVMYWYQQKSSQAPKLLFHYYDKDFNNEADTPDNFQSRRPNTSFCFLDIRSPGLGDTAMYLCATSPRGTEAFFGQGTRLTVV.

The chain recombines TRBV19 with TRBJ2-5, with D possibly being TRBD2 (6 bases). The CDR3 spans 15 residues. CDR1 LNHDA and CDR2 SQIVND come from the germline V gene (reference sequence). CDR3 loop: CVRPSGGTPQETQYF. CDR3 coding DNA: TGTGTCCGCCCGTCGGGCGGGACTCCGCAAGAGACCCAGTACTTC.

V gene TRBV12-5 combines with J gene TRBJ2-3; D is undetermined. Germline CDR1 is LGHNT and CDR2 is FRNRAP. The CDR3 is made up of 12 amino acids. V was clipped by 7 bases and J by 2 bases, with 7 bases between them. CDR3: CASVGSTDTQYF. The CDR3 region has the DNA TGTGCTAGTGTAGGCTCCACAGATACGCAGTATTTT.

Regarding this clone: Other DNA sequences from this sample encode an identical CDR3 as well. The CDR3 bases are TGCAGTGCCTCGAGGAATGAGCAGTTCTTC. It yields the protein CSASRNEQFF. The chain carries TRBV20-1 and TRBJ2-1; the D is unclear. The CDR3 totals 10 residues. Trimming stripped 6 bases from V and 7 bases from J, with 7 bases between. In germline, CDR1 is DFQATT, CDR2 SNEGSKA (reference sequence).

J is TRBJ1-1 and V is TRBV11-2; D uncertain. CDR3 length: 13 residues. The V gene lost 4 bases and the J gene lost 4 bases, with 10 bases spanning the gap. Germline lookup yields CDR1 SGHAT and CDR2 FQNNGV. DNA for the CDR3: TGTGCCAGCAGCTGGGAAGAGTCCACTGAAGCTTTCTTT. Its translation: CASSWEESTEAFF.

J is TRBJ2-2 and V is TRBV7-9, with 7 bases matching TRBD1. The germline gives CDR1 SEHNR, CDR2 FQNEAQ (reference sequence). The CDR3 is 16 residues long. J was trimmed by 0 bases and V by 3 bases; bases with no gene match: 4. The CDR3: CASSFLQGANTGELFF. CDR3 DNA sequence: TGTGCCAGCAGCTTTTTGCAGGGGGCGAACACCGGGGAGCTGTTTTTT.

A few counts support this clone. The DNA for the CDR3 is TGTGCCAGCCAGGGCAATGATGAAAAACTGTTTTTT. Translated: CASQGNDEKLFF. J is TRBJ1-4 and V is TRBV6-5, with D possibly matching TRBD1 (5 bases). Germline V lookup: CDR1 MNHEY, CDR2 SVGAGI. V dropped 8 bases and J dropped 6 bases, with 10 bases sitting between them. The CDR3 has 12 amino acids.

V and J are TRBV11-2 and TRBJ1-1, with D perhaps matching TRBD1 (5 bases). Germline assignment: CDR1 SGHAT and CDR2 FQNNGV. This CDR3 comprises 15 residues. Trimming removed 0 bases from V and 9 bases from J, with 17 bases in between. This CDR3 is CASSLDADGGIQAFF. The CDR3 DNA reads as TGTGCCAGCAGCTTAGATGCGGACGGGGGGATTCAAGCTTTCTTT.

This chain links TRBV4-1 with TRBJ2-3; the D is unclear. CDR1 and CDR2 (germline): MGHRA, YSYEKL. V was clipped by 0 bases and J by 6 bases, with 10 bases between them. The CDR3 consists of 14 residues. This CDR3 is CASSQDQLSDTQYF. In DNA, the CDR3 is TGCGCCAGCAGCCAAGATCAGCTTAGCGATACGCAGTATTTT.

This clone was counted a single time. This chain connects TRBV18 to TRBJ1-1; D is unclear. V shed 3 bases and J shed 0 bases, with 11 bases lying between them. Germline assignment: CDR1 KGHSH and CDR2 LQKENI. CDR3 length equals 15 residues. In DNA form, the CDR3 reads TGTGCCAGCTCACCGGGAATAGACATGAACACTGAAGCTTTCTTT. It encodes CASSPGIDMNTEAFF.

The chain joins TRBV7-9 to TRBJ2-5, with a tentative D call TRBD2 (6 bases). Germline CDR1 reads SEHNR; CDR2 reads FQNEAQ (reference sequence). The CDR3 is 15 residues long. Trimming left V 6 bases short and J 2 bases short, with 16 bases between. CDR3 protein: CASRSLGGEQETQYF. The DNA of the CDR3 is TGTGCCAGCAGGTCACTGGGGGGAGAACAAGAGACCCAGTACTTC.

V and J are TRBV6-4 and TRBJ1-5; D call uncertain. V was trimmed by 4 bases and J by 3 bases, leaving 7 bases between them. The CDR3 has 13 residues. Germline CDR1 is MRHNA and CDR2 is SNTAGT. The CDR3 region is CASSVNSNQPQHF. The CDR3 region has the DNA TGTGCCAGCAGTGTCAATTCCAATCAGCCCCAGCATTTT.